This T cell receptor beta chain is from a study of beta chain features in type 1 diabetes. Study-level information: Sorted cells, 90 million to 130 million in number, were examined across all samples.

Every bit of the isolated RNA underwent reverse transcription, so sequencing read expressed TCRB transcripts. Assay used: immunoSEQ multiplex PCR; TCRdb lists only in-frame clones, some missing. The sample contains under 400,000 clones, about 12% of which appear only once. In the case of this clone: Its matching antigen is unknown.

Study observations and caveats: The naive, central memory and Treg TCRB repertoires showed an apparent similarity that was greater among patients than among healthy donors.

Averaging about 116 mL, one heparinised blood draw came from each individual donor. Germline CDR1 and CDR2: MGHRA and YSYEKL. With 0 bases removed from V and 3 bases from J, the gap between germline ends came to 8 bases. The CDR3 is made up of 15 amino acids. The chain joins TRBV4-1 to TRBJ1-4, with D perhaps TRBD1 (6 bases). Sequenced material: naive CD4+ T cells from blood. This sequence was found in a man between 18 and 29 years old in good health. CDR3 sequence (DNA): TGCGCCAGCAGCCAAGAAAGGGGGTCTAATGAAAAACTGTTTTTT. It specifies CASSQERGSNEKLFF.